One and the same sample provided the 31 T cell receptor beta chains below, sequenced in a study of cytomegalovirus exposure and HLA in healthy donors. The PCR contained 60 Vbeta and 13 Jbeta primers. TCRdb's table, derived via immunoSEQ multiplex PCR, lists solely in-frame clones and lacks some. In the table there are 90,000 to 120,000 clones, 84% of which are singletons. The sample taken for sequencing was PBMCs. These receptors all stem from a woman aged 18-30 years in good health and CMV-seronegative.

The V gene is TRBV28, the J gene TRBJ1-1, with 7 nucleotides matching TRBD1. The CDR3 totals 18 residues. Unmatched junction bases numbered 12, after V lost 1 base and J lost 1 base. Per germline, CDR1 MDHEN and CDR2 SYDVKM. The CDR3 sequence: CASSLSLIRDRQNTEAFF. The DNA for the CDR3 is TGTGCCAGCAGTTTATCCCTTATCCGGGACAGACAGAACACTGAAGCTTTCTTT. The variable domain in full, with the rest retrieved from reference TRBV28 and TRBJ1-1, is DVKVTQSSRYLVKRTGEKVFLECVQDMDHENMFWYRQDPGLGLRLIYFSYDVKMKEKGDIPEGYSVSREKKERFSLILESASTNQTSMYLCASSLSLIRDRQNTEAFFGQGTRLTVV.

The chain uses TRBV27 and TRBJ2-1; tentatively, D is TRBD1 (5 bases). Germline CDR1 reads MNHEY; CDR2 reads SMNVEV (reference sequence). This CDR3 comprises 14 residues. Trimming cost V 4 bases and J 6 bases, with 13 bases left between them. The CDR3 region is CASSSDLRGNEQFF. The CDR3 DNA reads as TGTGCCAGCAGTTCGGATTTAAGGGGCAATGAGCAGTTCTTC.

The genes are TRBV6-1 and TRBJ2-5; 7 positions agree with TRBD1. The end of the DNA fits TRBJ2-7 better, so the J call may be wrong. The CDR3 loop spans 15 amino acids. Per germline, CDR1 MNHNS and CDR2 SASEGT. This CDR3 is CASSLRRQGDGEQYF. The DNA for the CDR3 is TGTGCCAGCAGCCTACGGCGGCAGGGGGACGGCGAGCAGTACTTC.

Points on this clone: The sample contains more than one DNA sequence encoding this CDR3. The chain recombines TRBV5-6 with TRBJ2-1; the D is unclear. Germline CDR1 is SGHDT and CDR2 is YYEEEE. Trimming cost V 4 bases and J 2 bases, with 16 bases left between them. There are 16 residues in the CDR3. The CDR3, as DNA: TGTGCCAGCAGCCAACTCTTGGTTGCCGCCTACAATGAGCAGTTCTTC. It translates to CASSQLLVAAYNEQFF. The full variable domain, rest sourced from reference TRBV5-6 and TRBJ2-1, is DAGVTQSPTHLIKTRGQQVTLRCSPKSGHDTVSWYQQALGQGPQFIFQYYEEEERQRGNFPDRFSGHQFPNYSSELNVNALLLGDSALYLCASSQLLVAAYNEQFFGPGTRLTVL.

CDR3 sequence reads: CASSDGAASTDTQYF. CDR3 DNA: TGTGCCAGCAGTGACGGGGCAGCTAGCACAGATACGCAGTATTTT. The chain links TRBV6-4 to TRBJ2-3; weak D call: TRBD1 (5 bases). The CDR3 is made up of 15 amino acids. The V and J ends lost 2 bases and 0 bases respectively, with 9 bases between them. Germline V CDR1 and CDR2: MRHNA, SNTAGT.

This clone has just a few counts. The rearrangement joins TRBV5-4 to TRBJ2-6, with 9 bases identical to TRBD1. The CDR3 extends over 16 amino acids. Per germline, CDR1 SGHNT and CDR2 YYREEE (reference sequence). Losses at the gene ends were 1 base for V and 4 bases for J; bases not matched to a gene: 3. CDR3 nucleotide sequence: TGTGCCAGCAGCTTGTACAGGGGGCTCGGGGCCAACGTCCTGACTTTC. This translates into CASSLYRGLGANVLTF.

CDR3 sequence reads: CASNLGGGELFF. The CDR3 coding sequence is TGTGCCAGCAACCTAGGGGGCGGGGAGCTGTTTTTT. The rearrangement links TRBV7-9 to TRBJ2-2; a weak D match, TRBD1 (6 bases). CDR3 length: 12 residues. Germline V gene data show CDR1 as SEHNR and CDR2 as FQNEAQ (reference sequence). The ends were cut back, 7 bases at V and 7 bases at J, with 10 bases in the middle. Drawing the rest from reference TRBV7-9 and TRBJ2-2, the complete variable domain is DTGVSQNPRHKITKRGQNVTFRCDPISEHNRLYWYRQTLGQGPEFLTYFQNEAQLEKSRLLSDRFSAERPKGSFSTLEIQRTEQGDSAMYLCASNLGGGELFFGEGSRLTVL.

The V gene is TRBV6-4, the J gene TRBJ2-3; perhaps TRBD1 as D (6 bases). The CDR3 spans 15 residues. Deletions cut 0 bases from V and 3 bases from J, with 10 bases between. Per germline, CDR1 MRHNA and CDR2 SNTAGT. The CDR3 bases are TGTGCCAGCAGTGACTCGGCAGGGGAGACAGATACGCAGTATTTT. This sequence encodes CASSDSAGETDTQYF.

This chain uses TRBV7-8 with TRBJ1-1, with D possibly matching TRBD1 (6 bases). The germline V gene has CDR1 SGHVS and CDR2 FQNEAQ. With 4 bases removed from V and 1 base from J, the gap between germline ends came to 13 bases. The CDR3 runs to 15 residues. CDR3 nucleotides: TGTGCCAGCAGCTGGTGGGGGCAGGGGAACACTGAAGCTTTCTTT. Protein product: CASSWWGQGNTEAFF.

This chain joins TRBV29-1 and TRBJ1-3, with D possibly matching TRBD1 (6 bases). V lost 7 bases to trimming and J lost 2 bases, with 9 bases between them. CDR1 and CDR2 (germline): SQVTM, ANQGSEA. The CDR3 runs to 12 residues. The CDR3 sequence is CSAQGTGNTIYF. The CDR3 DNA is TGCAGCGCTCAGGGGACTGGAAACACCATATATTTT.

The chain carries TRBV6-4 and TRBJ2-1; weak D call: TRBD2 (6 bases). This CDR3 region has 14 residues. Looked up from germline, CDR1 is MRHNA and CDR2 is SNTAGT. Trimming left V 6 bases short and J 6 bases short, with 15 bases between. CDR3 protein: CASSKNQGGNEQFF. In DNA, the CDR3 is TGTGCCAGCAGCAAAAATCAGGGAGGCAATGAGCAGTTCTTC.

A single count supports this clone. The V gene is TRBV5-6, the J gene TRBJ2-7; a possible D gene is TRBD2 (6 bases). This CDR3 is built from 15 residues. Trimming removed 3 bases at V and 5 bases at J, with 18 bases between. Germline V gene sequence: CDR1 SGHDT, CDR2 YYEEEE. CDR3 residues: CASSWGVGRGNEQYF. The CDR3 coding sequence is TGTGCCAGCAGCTGGGGGGTCGGGAGAGGCAACGAGCAGTACTTC.

This clone showed up just a few times. The chain joins TRBV6-4 to TRBJ2-3; 7 bases line up with TRBD1. V was clipped by 4 bases and J by 2 bases; unmatched bases: 6. This CDR3 region has 15 residues. Looked up from germline, CDR1 is MRHNA and CDR2 is SNTAGT. Here the CDR3 reads CASSVGDRVTDTQYF. CDR3 coding DNA: TGTGCCAGCAGTGTCGGAGACAGGGTCACAGATACGCAGTATTTT.

This clone was counted a few times. V gene TRBV6-1 combines with J gene TRBJ1-1; 8 bases line up with TRBD1. The V gene's germline CDR1 is MNHNS and CDR2 SASEGT. After removal of 5 bases from V and 4 bases from J, the junction contained 9 bases not matched to a gene. The CDR3 runs to 15 residues. CDR3 sequence (DNA): TGTGCCAGCAGTTCCCCTCCCGACAGGGGCACTGAAGCTTTCTTT. Encoded protein: CASSSPPDRGTEAFF.

J is TRBJ2-7 and V is TRBV10-3; D call uncertain. Trimming cost V 3 bases and J 7 bases, with 10 bases left between them. Germline CDR1 is ENHRY and CDR2 is SYGVKD. The CDR3 extends over 12 amino acids. The CDR3 DNA reads as TGTGCCATCAGTGATCGAGTAACGGAGCAGTACTTC. Encoded protein: CAISDRVTEQYF.

The chain employs TRBV20-1 and TRBJ2-7; no firm D call. This CDR3 comprises 10 residues. The V gene's germline CDR1 is DFQATT and CDR2 SNEGSKA (reference sequence). V was trimmed by 1 base and J by 6 bases, leaving 4 bases between them. This CDR3 is CSARGVEQYF. The CDR3 region has the DNA TGCAGTGCTAGAGGCGTCGAGCAGTACTTC.

The chain joins TRBV9 to TRBJ2-7, with unresolved D. V shed 1 base and J shed 4 bases, with 12 bases lying between them. This CDR3 contains 14 residues. Germline lookup yields CDR1 SGDLS and CDR2 YYNGEE. Written as DNA, the CDR3 is TGTGCCAGCAGCGTACCCACATCAATATACGAGCAGTACTTC. Translated, it gives CASSVPTSIYEQYF.

The chain carries TRBV6-5 and TRBJ1-3; D possibly corresponds to TRBD1 (5 bases). The CDR3 extends over 15 amino acids. Germline CDR1 reads MNHEY; CDR2 reads SVGAGI. V dropped 0 bases and J dropped 2 bases, with 8 bases sitting between them. The CDR3 region is CASSYSGAPGNTIYF. The CDR3 DNA follows: TGTGCCAGCAGTTACTCAGGGGCCCCTGGAAACACCATATATTTT.

The CDR3 protein is CAIGGGSTDTQYF. The CDR3 DNA reads TGTGCCATCGGCGGGGGTAGCACAGATACGCAGTATTTT. This chain connects TRBV10-3 to TRBJ2-3; TRBD2 matches at 7 bases. Trimming removed 8 bases from V and 0 bases from J; junction bases left unmatched: 2. The germline V gene encodes CDR1 ENHRY and CDR2 SYGVKD. The CDR3 has 13 residues.

The chain uses TRBV5-4 and TRBJ1-2, with TRBD1 matching over 7 bases. The CDR3 is made up of 14 amino acids. J gave up 6 bases and V 6 bases, and 11 bases lay outside the gene matches. CDR1 is SGHNT and CDR2 is YYREEE in the germline V gene (reference sequence). The CDR3 here is CASKLKGGWDGYTF. For the CDR3, the DNA is TGTGCCAGCAAACTGAAAGGGGGCTGGGATGGCTACACCTTC.

The CDR3, as DNA: TGTGCCAGCAGTTTGACTAGCGGGAGGGCACGTGAGCAGTTCTTC. This encodes CASSLTSGRAREQFF. The chain has TRBV14 and TRBJ2-1; 14 nucleotides line up with TRBD2. V shed 6 bases, J shed 9 bases, and the junction held 7 bases outside the gene matches. This CDR3 region has 15 residues. Germline V gives CDR1 SGHDN, CDR2 FVKESK.

The chain couples TRBV7-2 to TRBJ2-5; no clear D gene. Per germline, CDR1 SGHTA and CDR2 FQGNSA. The CDR3 totals 16 residues. V was pared by 1 base and J by 2 bases, with 14 bases between. CDR3 nucleotides: TGTGCCAGCAGCTTAGGACCAGTTTCGGGTCAAGAGACCCAGTACTTC. This gives the protein CASSLGPVSGQETQYF.

The rearrangement links TRBV6-1 to TRBJ2-5; possibly TRBD2 for D (5 bases). The DNA end is a closer match to TRBJ2-7, so the J assignment may be wrong. Germline CDR1 is MNHNS and CDR2 is SASEGT. This CDR3 spans 16 amino acids. DNA of the CDR3: TGTGCCAGCAGTGAACGTACCGGGAAAAAGACCTACGAGCAGTACTTC. It encodes CASSERTGKKTYEQYF.

The chain carries TRBV25-1 and TRBJ2-1, with 7 bases aligning to TRBD1. The V gene's germline CDR1 is MGHDK and CDR2 SYGVNS. The CDR3 contains 14 residues. Trimming cost V 8 bases and J 4 bases; bases outside gene matches: 8. CDR3 DNA sequence: TGTGCCAGCGGCGTCGGCAGGGGGTACAATGAGCAGTTCTTC. Encoded protein: CASGVGRGYNEQFF.

The chain joins TRBV2 to TRBJ2-5; TRBD1 aligns across 10 bases. TRBJ2-7 matches the DNA end more closely, so the J call is doubtful. Germline values: CDR1 SNHLY, CDR2 FYNNEI. CDR3 length: 18 residues. This CDR3 is CASSEGPLTGGIVNEQYF. In DNA form, the CDR3 reads TGTGCCAGCAGTGAAGGACCGTTGACAGGGGGCATAGTCAACGAGCAGTACTTC.

This clone has only a few counts. This chain uses TRBV6-5 with TRBJ1-4; 7 nucleotides match TRBD1. The CDR3 spans 16 residues. The germline V gene encodes CDR1 MNHEY and CDR2 SVGAGI. V lost 6 bases, J lost 1 base, and 8 bases stayed unmatched. As DNA, the CDR3 is TGTGCCAGCAGGTACGGCCGGACAGGAACTAATGAAAAACTGTTTTTT. It yields the protein CASRYGRTGTNEKLFF.

The rearrangement links TRBV11-2 to TRBJ1-2, with TRBD1 identical over 10 bases. The CDR3 sequence is 17 residues long. V lost 5 bases and J lost 0; bases outside the gene matches: 9. Per germline, CDR1 SGHAT and CDR2 FQNNGV. CDR3 sequence: CASSPNRDRGSNYGYTF. CDR3 sequence (DNA): TGTGCCAGCAGCCCTAACCGGGACAGGGGTTCTAACTATGGCTACACCTTC.

The rearrangement uses TRBV7-3 and TRBJ2-4; D gene ambiguous. Germline CDR1 SGHTA, CDR2 FQGTGA. Trimming cost V 2 bases and J 8 bases, with 10 bases left between them. The CDR3 totals 13 residues. For the CDR3, the DNA is TGTGCCAGCAGCTTAGGCCCCGAAGACATTCAGTACTTC. This encodes CASSLGPEDIQYF.

This clone has more than one count but fewer than ten. The rearrangement links TRBV5-5 to TRBJ2-7; 9 bases map to TRBD1. Unmatched junction bases numbered 8, after V lost 4 bases and J lost 3 bases. The CDR3 is 15 residues long. CDR1 and CDR2 (germline): SGHKS, YYEKEE (reference sequence). The CDR3 DNA reads as TGTGCCAGCAGCCCAGTAACAGGGGGCCACTACGAGCAGTACTTC. Amino acid sequence: CASSPVTGGHYEQYF.

This chain links TRBV4-3 with TRBJ2-3; 8 positions agree with TRBD1. The CDR3 consists of 17 residues. The germline CDR1 and CDR2 sequences are LGHNA and YSLEER. The V and J ends lost 2 bases and 0 bases, in that order; junction bases with no gene match: 7. The CDR3 region is CASSQSRGRLSTDTQYF. As DNA, the CDR3 is TGCGCCAGCAGCCAATCCAGGGGGCGGCTAAGCACAGATACGCAGTATTTT.

The genes are TRBV19 and TRBJ1-1; 7 nucleotides line up with TRBD1. The CDR3 loop spans 15 amino acids. Germline assignment: CDR1 LNHDA and CDR2 SQIVND (reference sequence). After removal of 5 bases from V and 1 base from J, the junction contained 7 bases not matched to a gene. CDR3 protein: CASSYRGEGNTEAFF. In DNA, the CDR3 is TGTGCCAGTAGTTACAGGGGAGAAGGGAACACTGAAGCTTTCTTT. Full variable domain (outside the CDR3, taken from reference TRBV19 and TRBJ1-1): DGGITQSPKYLFRKEGQNVTLSCEQNLNHDAMYWYRQDPGQGLRLIYYSQIVNDFQKGDIAEGYSVSREKKESFPLTVTSAQKNPTAFYLCASSYRGEGNTEAFFGQGTRLTVV.